Listed below are T cell receptor beta chains from one sample, sequenced in a study of shared clonotypes between healthy human individuals. TCRdb's table, derived via immunoSEQ multiplex PCR, lists solely in-frame clones and lacks some. Of some 1,100,000 clones in the sample, around 82% are singletons; the top ten hold about 0.52%. Input material: memory CD4+ T cells from PBMCs. Receptor source: a man younger than 35 in good health. Some clones in this sample may be carry-over from other donors' samples. CDR3s include the opening cysteine and the closing phenylalanine or tryptophan. The order of the fields is D gene, clone size, V gene, J gene, CDR3 protein, CDR3 DNA. A D gene is named only where the DNA matches it firmly. Rows may omit the clone size; those that give it use once, few, many or a size class.

TRBD1	NA	TRBV6-5	TRBJ2-1	CASRETGYEGQFF	TGTGCCAGCAGGGAGACAGGGTACGAGGGGCAGTTCTTC
NA	NA	TRBV19	TRBJ1-4	CASSTYNGGTGEKLFF	TGTGCCAGTAGTACCTATAATGGGGGTACCGGGGAAAAACTGTTTTTT
NA	NA	TRBV11-2	TRBJ2-3	CASSRSSHYRVDTQYF	TGTGCCAGCAGCCGTTCAAGCCACTACAGGGTAGATACGCAGTATTTT
TRBD1	NA	TRBV28	TRBJ2-7	CASTNTGDWHEQYF	TGTGCCAGCACCAATACAGGGGATTGGCACGAGCAGTACTTC
TRBD1	many	TRBV25-1	TRBJ2-3	CASSAPGTGHTDTQYF	TGTGCCAGCAGTGCCCCCGGGACAGGACACACAGATACGCAGTATTTT
TRBD1	NA	TRBV6-5	TRBJ1-3	CASSSTGVLSGNTIYF	TGTGCCAGCAGTTCCACAGGGGTCCTCTCTGGAAACACCATATATTTT
NA	NA	TRBV7-9	TRBJ2-1	CASSAGSSYNEQFF	TGTGCCAGCAGCGCCGGGTCCTCCTACAATGAGCAGTTCTTC
TRBD1	NA	TRBV5-1	TRBJ2-7	CASSSGGSVYEQYF	TGCGCCAGCAGCTCAGGGGGCTCAGTCTACGAGCAGTACTTC
NA	NA	TRBV7-2	TRBJ1-1	CASSPARTEAFF	TGTGCCAGCAGCCCTGCCCGAACTGAAGCTTTCTTT
NA	NA	TRBV7-2	TRBJ2-6	CASSSSRANVLTF	TGTGCCAGCAGCTCTAGCCGGGCCAACGTCCTGACTTTC
TRBD2	NA	TRBV5-1	TRBJ2-3	CASSLTTSPKGTDTQYF	TGCGCCAGCAGCTTGACGACTAGCCCGAAGGGGACAGATACGCAGTATTTT
NA	NA	TRBV9	TRBJ2-1	CASSVSSDSSSYNEQFF	TGTGCCAGCAGCGTATCTTCGGACTCAAGCTCCTACAATGAGCAGTTCTTC
NA	NA	TRBV6-4	TRBJ2-6	CASSETRAGANVLTF	TGTGCCAGCAGTGAAACCCGGGCCGGGGCCAACGTCCTGACTTTC
NA	NA	TRBV5-6	TRBJ1-4	CASSPIGGGEKLFF	TGTGCCAGCAGCCCGATCGGGGGCGGTGAAAAACTGTTTTTT
NA	NA	TRBV6-1	TRBJ1-1	CASSEWDGEAFF	TGTGCCAGCAGTGAATGGGACGGTGAAGCTTTCTTT
NA	NA	TRBV28	TRBJ2-7	CASSLRVGEQYF	TGTGCCAGCAGTTTAAGGGTCGGCGAGCAGTACTTC
NA	NA	TRBV6-6	TRBJ2-1	CASSLQGVGFF	TGTGCCAGCAGCCTACAGGGAGTTGGGTTCTTC
TRBD1	few	TRBV6-6	TRBJ1-1	CASTTGDTEAFF	TGTGCCAGCACGACAGGGGACACTGAAGCTTTCTTT
TRBD1	NA	TRBV19	TRBJ2-7	CASADRDRGHYEQYF	TGTGCCAGTGCGGACCGGGACAGGGGGCACTACGAGCAGTACTTC
TRBD2	few	TRBV30	TRBJ2-7	CACLAGWAYEQYF	TGTGCCTGCTTAGCGGGATGGGCCTACGAGCAGTACTTC
TRBD2	NA	TRBV5-1	TRBJ2-4	CASSPGLAPNIQYF	TGCGCCAGCAGCCCGGGACTAGCCCCCAACATTCAGTACTTC
NA	few	TRBV27	TRBJ1-3	CASSPTSRSSGNTIYF	TGTGCCAGCAGCCCAACCTCCAGGAGCTCTGGAAACACCATATATTTT
TRBD1	NA	TRBV5-1	TRBJ2-5	CASSNRGSQETQYF	TGCGCCAGCAGCAACAGGGGATCCCAAGAGACCCAGTACTTC
NA	NA	TRBV12-5	TRBJ2-5	CASGLVAQPQYF	TGTGCTAGTGGTTTGGTAGCGCAGCCCCAGTACTTC
TRBD1	NA	TRBV6-6	TRBJ2-7	CASSQKGSGGSYEQYF	TGTGCCAGCAGTCAAAAGGGATCAGGGGGCTCCTACGAGCAGTACTTC
NA	NA	TRBV10-1	TRBJ2-1	CASSESSIRQFF	TGCGCCAGCAGTGAGTCGTCTATTCGGCAGTTCTTC
NA	NA	TRBV5-1	TRBJ2-5	CASSLEWEIQYF	TGCGCCAGCAGCTTAGAATGGGAGATCCAGTACTTC
TRBD2	NA	TRBV5-1	TRBJ2-2	CASSPIAGEGTGELFF	TGCGCCAGCAGCCCAATAGCGGGAGAGGGCACCGGGGAGCTGTTTTTT
NA	NA	TRBV20-1	TRBJ1-4	CSARSQEKLFF	TGCAGTGCTAGATCACAGGAAAAACTGTTTTTT
TRBD1	few	TRBV30	TRBJ1-1	CAWSSDRDRRAFF	TGTGCCTGGAGTTCCGACCGGGACAGGAGAGCTTTCTTT
NA	NA	TRBV4-3	TRBJ2-1	CASSRRGSESYNEQFF	TGCGCCAGCAGCCGCAGGGGCAGTGAGTCCTACAATGAGCAGTTCTTC
NA	NA	TRBV19	TRBJ2-7	CASSIQGFSGHEQYF	TGTGCCAGTAGTATCCAGGGGTTCAGTGGCCACGAGCAGTACTTC
TRBD2	NA	TRBV7-8	TRBJ2-2	CASSRGLAETNTGELFF	TGTGCCAGCAGCAGGGGACTAGCGGAGACGAACACCGGGGAGCTGTTTTTT
NA	NA	TRBV10-3	TRBJ1-5	CAISESTRGSNQPQHF	TGTGCCATCAGTGAGTCGACTCGGGGGAGCAATCAGCCCCAGCATTTT
TRBD1	NA	TRBV5-4	TRBJ1-4	CASSSGGATNEKLFF	TGTGCCAGCAGCTCAGGGGGCGCCACCAATGAAAAACTGTTTTTT
NA	few	TRBV29-1	TRBJ1-1	CSVGLNTEAFF	TGCAGCGTTGGCCTGAACACTGAAGCTTTCTTT
TRBD2	NA	TRBV5-1	TRBJ2-1	CASTSTSRNEQFF	TGCGCCAGCACCTCGACTAGCAGGAATGAGCAGTTCTTC
NA	NA	TRBV27	TRBJ2-7	CASRELGHFEGYEQYF	TGTGCCAGCAGGGAACTAGGGCACTTCGAGGGCTACGAGCAGTACTTC
TRBD2	NA	TRBV28	TRBJ2-7	CASSSWEGLGEQYF	TGTGCCAGCAGTTCGTGGGAGGGCCTTGGCGAGCAGTACTTC
NA	NA	TRBV7-8	TRBJ2-3	CASSSLSLLVEPIGDTQYF	TGTGCCAGCAGCTCCCTAAGCCTACTAGTTGAGCCGATTGGAGATACGCAGTATTTT
NA	NA	TRBV19	TRBJ1-1	CASSLLTDGGAFF	TGTGCCAGTAGTCTCTTGACAGACGGAGGAGCTTTCTTT
TRBD1	NA	TRBV28	TRBJ2-1	CVSSTYRTGTGRYNEQFF	TGTGTCAGCAGTACTTATCGAACCGGGACAGGGAGGTACAATGAGCAGTTCTTC
NA	NA	TRBV7-3	TRBJ2-3	CASSPLRGGDTQYF	TGTGCCAGCAGCCCCCTGCGAGGCGGAGATACGCAGTATTTT
NA	many	TRBV5-5	TRBJ1-3	CASSSSDTSSGNTIYF	TGTGCCAGCAGCTCCTCCGACACCAGCTCTGGAAACACCATATATTTT
TRBD1	NA	TRBV5-1	TRBJ1-2	CASSFSGGNYGYTF	TGCGCCAGCAGCTTTTCAGGGGGCAACTATGGCTACACCTTC
NA	NA	TRBV2	TRBJ2-7	CASTRGFSYEQYF	TGTGCCAGCACCCGGGGTTTCTCCTACGAGCAGTACTTC
TRBD1	NA	TRBV5-6	TRBJ2-1	CASSGMTGGAYNEQFF	TGTGCCAGCAGCGGTATGACAGGGGGTGCCTACAATGAGCAGTTCTTC
NA	NA	TRBV10-3	TRBJ1-1	CAISGGSTEAFF	TGTGCCATCAGCGGGGGAAGCACTGAAGCTTTCTTT
TRBD2	NA	TRBV9	TRBJ2-7	CASSAGTSGFYEQYF	TGTGCCAGCAGCGCCGGGACTAGCGGGTTCTACGAGCAGTACTTC